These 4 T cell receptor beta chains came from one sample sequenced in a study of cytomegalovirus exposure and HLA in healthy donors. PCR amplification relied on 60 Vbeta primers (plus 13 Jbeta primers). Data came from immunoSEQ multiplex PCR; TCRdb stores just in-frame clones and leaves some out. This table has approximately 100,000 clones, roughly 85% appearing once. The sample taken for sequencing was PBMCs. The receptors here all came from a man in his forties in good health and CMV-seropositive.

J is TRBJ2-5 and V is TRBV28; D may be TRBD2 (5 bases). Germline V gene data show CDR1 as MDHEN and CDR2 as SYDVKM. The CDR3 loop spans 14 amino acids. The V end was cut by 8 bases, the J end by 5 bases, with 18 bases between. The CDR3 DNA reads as TGTGCCAGCGGCTCCGGGTGGACTCAGGAGACCCAGTACTTC. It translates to CASGSGWTQETQYF.

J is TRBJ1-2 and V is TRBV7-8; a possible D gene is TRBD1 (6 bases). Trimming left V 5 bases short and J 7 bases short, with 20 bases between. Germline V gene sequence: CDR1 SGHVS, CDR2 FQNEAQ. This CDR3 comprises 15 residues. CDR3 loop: CASSARPGTTGGYTF. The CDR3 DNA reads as TGTGCCAGCAGCGCGCGTCCCGGGACAACGGGTGGCTACACCTTC.

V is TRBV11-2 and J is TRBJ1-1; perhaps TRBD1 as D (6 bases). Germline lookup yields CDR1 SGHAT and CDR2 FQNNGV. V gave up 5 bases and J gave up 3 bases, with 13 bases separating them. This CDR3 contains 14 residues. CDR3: CASSLGQFDTEAFF. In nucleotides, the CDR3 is TGTGCCAGCAGCCTAGGACAGTTTGACACTGAAGCTTTCTTT.

This CDR3 reads CATQRQGARDTEAFF. CDR3 nucleotide sequence: TGTGCCACACAAAGACAGGGCGCCAGGGACACTGAAGCTTTCTTT. The rearrangement links TRBV5-4 to TRBJ1-1; 7 nucleotides align to TRBD1. This CDR3 is 15 amino acids long. Germline CDR1 reads SGHNT; CDR2 reads YYREEE (reference sequence). With 9 bases clipped from V and 3 bases from J, the junction kept 14 bases outside the gene matches.